This T cell receptor (beta chain) appears in the sequencing data of a study of blood T cell repertoires in COVID-19. Across the study: Some COVID-19 samples were acute and others convalescent; all came from the United States, Italy and Spain. T cells, B-cell-depleted T cells, or PBMCs provided the cDNA or gDNA that served as material.

From germline, CDR1 is SGHVS and CDR2 FQNEAQ. V lost 6 bases, J lost 5 bases, and 16 bases lay in between. This CDR3 comprises 14 residues. Enrolled during active infection, Seattle patients were then followed longitudinally. In the original workflow: Nucleated cell number was recorded as an estimate derived from reference gene primer amplification. Repertoires were generated with immunoSEQ multiplex PCR, while TCRdb's copy carries only in-frame clones and drops some. Clonal size and the V and J genes are those of that table, whereas D and trimming came from the DNA. The sample gives around 100,000 clones, roughly four fifths of which show up once; approximately 4.6% is in the top ten.

The chain uses TRBV7-8 and TRBJ2-5; D may be TRBD2 (7 bases). This receptor was taken from a man aged 80 or over with COVID-19, enrolled during active disease. The sequenced sample consisted of peripheral blood. CDR3: CASRTGGQGETQYF. CDR3 in DNA: TGTGCCAGCAGAACGGGGGGCCAAGGGGAGACCCAGTACTTC.